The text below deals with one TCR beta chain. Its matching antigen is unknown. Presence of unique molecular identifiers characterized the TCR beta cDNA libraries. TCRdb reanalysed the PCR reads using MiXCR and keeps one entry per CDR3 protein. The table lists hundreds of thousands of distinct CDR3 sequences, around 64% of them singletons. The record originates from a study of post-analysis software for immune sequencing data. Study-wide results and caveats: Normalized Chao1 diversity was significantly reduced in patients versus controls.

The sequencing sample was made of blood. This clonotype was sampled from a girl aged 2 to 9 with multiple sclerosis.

This CDR3 is CASSPDGEFF. The CDR3 region has the DNA TGTGCCAGCAGCCCGGACGGGGAGTTCTTC. V is TRBV11-2 and J is TRBJ2-1; D perhaps matches TRBD2 (5 bases). V was trimmed by 5 bases and J by 14 bases, leaving 10 bases between them. The CDR3 spans 10 residues. Germline assignment: CDR1 SGHAT and CDR2 FQNNGV.